This is a list of T cell receptor beta chains from one sample in a study of CD8 T cells in ankylosing spondylitis. MiXCR was run by TCRdb on the 5' RACE reads, yielding one entry per CDR3 protein. This table has around 340,000 distinct CDR3 sequences, 20% appearing once. Specimen: blood, either unsorted or a sorted T cell fraction (not recorded which). The receptors originated from a male donor with ankylosing spondylitis or in good health (not recorded which). Each CDR3 is given with its conserved first and last residue. Each record gives: CDR3 length, V gene, J gene, D gene, clone size, CDR3 protein, CDR3 DNA. The D gene is left open where the match is weak. The size of a clone is reported for some rows only, either as once, few or many, or as a class for expanded clones.

13,TRBV7-2,TRBJ2-7,TRBD2,few,CASSLATSWEQYF,TGTGCCAGCAGCTTAGCGACTAGCTGGGAGCAGTACTTC
14,TRBV6-5,TRBJ2-5,NA,few,CASSYSPGAETQYF,TGTGCCAGCAGTTACTCTCCGGGGGCGGAGACCCAGTACTTC
16,TRBV4-2,TRBJ2-1,TRBD2,once,CASSQDAGLGSSEQFF,TGTGCCAGCAGCCAAGATGCGGGACTAGGGTCATCCGAGCAGTTCTTC
13,TRBV20-1,TRBJ2-7,NA,NA,CSARKGSSYEQYF,TGCAGTGCTAGGAAAGGTAGCTCCTACGAGCAGTACTTC
16,TRBV10-3,TRBJ1-2,TRBD1,NA,CAISEDRGGGYYGYTF,TGTGCCATCAGTGAGGATCGGGGAGGGGGCTACTATGGCTACACCTTC
15,TRBV27,TRBJ2-7,TRBD1,NA,CASRVGQGISYEQYF,TGTGCCAGCAGGGTGGGACAGGGCATATCCTACGAGCAGTACTTC
16,TRBV7-9,TRBJ2-2,NA,NA,CASSLGHRAAAGELFF,TGTGCCAGCAGCTTAGGGCACAGGGCCGCGGCCGGGGAGCTGTTTTTT
14,TRBV20-1,TRBJ2-7,NA,few,CSARWAQANYEQYF,TGCAGTGCTAGATGGGCTCAGGCGAACTACGAGCAGTACTTC
13,TRBV4-1,TRBJ2-7,NA,NA,CASSQDFGYEQYF,TGCGCCAGCAGCCAAGATTTCGGCTACGAGCAGTACTTC
14,TRBV10-2,TRBJ2-7,TRBD1,NA,CASRAGTGWYEQYF,TGCGCCAGCAGGGCCGGGACAGGGTGGTACGAGCAGTACTTC
13,TRBV12-3/TRBV12-4,TRBJ2-7,NA,NA,CASSEAPPYEQYF,TGTGCCAGCAGTGAAGCGCCCCCCTACGAGCAGTACTTC
13,TRBV6-1,TRBJ2-7,NA,NA,CASSETGTHEQYF,TGTGCCAGCAGTGAGACGGGAACCCACGAGCAGTACTTC
12,TRBV11-2,TRBJ2-2,NA,few,CASSLAGVELFF,TGTGCCAGCAGCTTAGCAGGGGTGGAGCTGTTTTTT
14,TRBV12-3/TRBV12-4,TRBJ2-3,NA,few,CASSFSPYTDTQYF,TGTGCCAGCAGTTTCAGTCCGTACACAGATACGCAGTATTTT
15,TRBV30,TRBJ1-5,TRBD1,NA,CAWSDGTGGTQPQHF,TGTGCCTGGAGCGATGGGACAGGCGGTACTCAGCCCCAGCATTTT
15,TRBV29-1,TRBJ2-1,TRBD1,NA,CSGGWGQGTYNEQFF,TGCAGCGGAGGGTGGGGACAGGGAACATACAATGAGCAGTTCTTC
15,TRBV5-6,TRBJ2-7,NA,NA,CASSLARGANHEQYF,TGTGCCAGCAGCTTGGCCAGGGGGGCGAACCACGAGCAGTACTTC
14,TRBV20-1,TRBJ2-3,NA,NA,CSARDFRVSDTQYF,TGCAGTGCTAGAGATTTCCGGGTCAGCGATACGCAGTATTTT
13,TRBV27,TRBJ2-7,NA,few,CASSPGFSVEQYF,TGTGCCAGCAGTCCGGGGTTTTCGGTCGAGCAGTACTTC
18,TRBV2,TRBJ2-2,NA,NA,CASSEWLSGSDSTGELFF,TGTGCCAGCAGTGAATGGTTAAGTGGGAGTGATAGCACCGGGGAGCTGTTTTTT
16,TRBV10-3,TRBJ1-5,NA,few,CAISARGPYSNQPQHF,TGTGCCATCAGCGCCAGGGGCCCGTATAGCAATCAGCCCCAGCATTTT
14,TRBV12-3/TRBV12-4,TRBJ2-7,NA,NA,CASSGQGPWYEQYF,TGTGCCAGCAGTGGACAAGGGCCGTGGTACGAGCAGTACTTC
13,TRBV3-1,TRBJ1-1,NA,NA,CASSQGARTEAFF,TGTGCCAGCAGCCAAGGGGCCCGCACTGAAGCTTTCTTT